The clone carrying this T cell receptor beta chain was found many times. The antigen is unknown. The data stem from a study of T cells in Graves' hyperthyroidism and ophthalmopathy. The study's findings and limits: Blood held most thyroid clonotypes expanded above 0.001 frequency.

Researchers took RNA transcripts and amplified the TCR beta CDR3 regions from them. HTBI primers were the set used in a first-round RT-PCR of the TCR CDR3. TCRdb re-called the multiplex PCR reads with MiXCR, one entry per CDR3 protein. The data show roughly 580,000 distinct CDR3 sequences, approximately 44% seen once. The study enrolled patients aged 18 to 65 with newly diagnosed hyperthyroidism of under 2 months' duration. Exclusions: uncontrolled infection, other autoimmune disease, pregnancy, lactation. Germline CDR1 SNHLY, CDR2 FYNNEI. Trimming pared 5 bases from V and 8 bases from J, leaving 12 bases between. The CDR3 consists of 12 residues.

Material: peripheral blood or thyroid tissue (not recorded which). J is TRBJ1-1 and V is TRBV2; D not resolved. This TCR came from a woman younger than 30 with Graves' hyperthyroidism. CDR3 nucleotides: TGTGCCAGCAGTTCACAAGGGTCGGAAGCTTTCTTT. This sequence encodes CASSSQGSEAFF.